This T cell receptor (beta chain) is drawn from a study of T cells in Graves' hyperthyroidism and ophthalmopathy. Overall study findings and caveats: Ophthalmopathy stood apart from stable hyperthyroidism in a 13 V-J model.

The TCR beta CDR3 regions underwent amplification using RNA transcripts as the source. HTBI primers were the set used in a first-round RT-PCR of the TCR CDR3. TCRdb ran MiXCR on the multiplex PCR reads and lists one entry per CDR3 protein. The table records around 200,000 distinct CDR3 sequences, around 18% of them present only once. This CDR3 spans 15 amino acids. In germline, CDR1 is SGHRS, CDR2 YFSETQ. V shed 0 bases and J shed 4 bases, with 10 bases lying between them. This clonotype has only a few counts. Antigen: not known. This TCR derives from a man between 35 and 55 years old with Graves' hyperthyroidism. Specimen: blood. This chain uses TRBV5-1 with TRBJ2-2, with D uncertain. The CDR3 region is CASSLEWVGTGELFF. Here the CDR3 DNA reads TGCGCCAGCAGCTTGGAATGGGTTGGCACCGGGGAGCTGTTTTTT.